These 22 T cell receptor beta chains were all obtained from the same sample, sequenced in a study of blood T cell repertoires in COVID-19. Libraries were prepared by immunoSEQ multiplex PCR; TCRdb keeps only in-frame clonotypes and omits some of them. The sample has about 62,000 clones, roughly 90% seen once. The sequenced material came from peripheral blood. These receptors were obtained from an older woman with acute or convalescent COVID-19.

This clone was detected only once. V is TRBV2 and J is TRBJ1-1; D perhaps matches TRBD1 (6 bases). This CDR3 has 15 amino acids. Germline V CDR1 and CDR2: SNHLY, FYNNEI. Trimming removed 3 bases at V and 0 bases at J, with 11 bases between. The CDR3 DNA sequence: TGTGCCAGCAGTGAGACAGGAGAAATGAACACTGAAGCTTTCTTT. It translates to CASSETGEMNTEAFF.

The CDR3 sequence is CASSPGGRAYEQYV. In DNA form, the CDR3 reads TGTGCCAGCAGCCCGGGGGGTAGGGCTTACGAGCAGTACGTC. The V gene is TRBV5-4, the J gene TRBJ2-7, with 7 positions matching TRBD2. CDR1 is SGHNT, CDR2 YYREEE, per germline (reference sequence). The CDR3 sequence is 14 residues long. J gave up 4 bases and V 4 bases, and 8 bases lay outside the gene matches.

The chain couples TRBV18 to TRBJ2-3, with 7 bases lining up with TRBD1. Per the germline V gene, CDR1 is KGHSH and CDR2 is LQKENI. V lost 6 bases to trimming and J lost 0 bases; unmatched junction nucleotides: 3. The CDR3 length is 14 residues. CDR3 protein: CASSRDSSTDTQYF. The DNA for the CDR3 is TGTGCCAGCTCTAGGGACAGCAGCACAGATACGCAGTATTTT. Together with reference TRBV18 and TRBJ2-3, the CDR3 gives the full variable domain: NAGVMQNPRHLVRRRGQEARLRCSPMKGHSHVYWYRQLPEEGLKFMVYLQKENIIDESGMPKERFSAEFPKEGPSILRIQQVVRGDSAAYFCASSRDSSTDTQYFGPGTRLTVL.

The rearrangement links TRBV7-7 to TRBJ2-5; 8 nucleotides match TRBD1. Germline V lookup: CDR1 SSHAT, CDR2 FNYEAQ (reference sequence). The CDR3 runs 15 residues. V shed 1 base and J 5 bases; nucleotides not matched to a gene: 6. The CDR3 protein is CASSLGQGAGETQYF. CDR3 coding DNA: TGTGCCAGCAGCTTAGGTCAGGGGGCAGGGGAGACCCAGTACTTC.

The chain links TRBV6-6 to TRBJ2-1; weak D call: TRBD1 (6 bases). The CDR3 runs to 15 residues. Trimming took 7 bases from V and 4 from J, leaving 17 bases between them. CDR1 and CDR2 from the germline V gene are MNHNY and SVGAGI (reference sequence). The CDR3 DNA is TGTGCCAGCAAAGCCCAGGGGAATAATTACAATGAGCAGTTCTTC. Residues: CASKAQGNNYNEQFF.

This chain links TRBV7-8 with TRBJ2-1; 9 bases are a match to TRBD1. Germline trimming cut 5 bases from V and 2 bases from J; bases unmatched to any gene: 4. The length of the CDR3 is 15 residues. Germline-derived CDR1 and CDR2 are SGHVS and FQNEAQ. CDR3 in amino acids: CASSPTGGTYNEQFF. CDR3 bases: TGTGCCAGCAGCCCGACAGGGGGGACCTACAATGAGCAGTTCTTC.

This chain connects TRBV25-1 to TRBJ2-5; the D gene is possibly TRBD1 (6 bases). V dropped 3 bases and J dropped 5 bases, with 16 bases sitting between them. Germline loops: CDR1 MGHDK, CDR2 SYGVNS. The CDR3 loop spans 15 amino acids. The CDR3 DNA reads as TGTGCCAGCAGTGATGAGTACAGGGTGGATGAGACCCAGTACTTC. It yields the protein CASSDEYRVDETQYF.

V is TRBV2 and J is TRBJ1-4; the match to TRBD1 covers 10 bases. The trim removed 6 bases at V and 8 bases at J, leaving 6 bases unmatched. Germline V gene lookup returns CDR1 SNHLY and CDR2 FYNNEI. This CDR3 is 14 amino acids long. CDR3 in amino acids: CASSFGTGDEKLFF. The DNA for the CDR3 is TGTGCCAGCAGCTTCGGGACAGGGGACGAAAAACTGTTTTTT.

The rearrangement joins TRBV5-6 to TRBJ2-3; 8 bases agree with TRBD2. J was trimmed by 0 bases and V by 4 bases; bases with no gene match: 10. The CDR3 totals 17 residues. CDR1 and CDR2 from the germline V gene are SGHDT and YYEEEE. CDR3 nucleotide sequence: TGTGCCAGCAGCCTTAGCGGGGTGTCCCCTAGCACAGATACGCAGTATTTT. It translates to CASSLSGVSPSTDTQYF.

The chain employs TRBV6-2 or TRBV6-3 and TRBJ1-2; D might be TRBD1 (6 bases). The CDR3 is 13 residues long. Between the trimmed V and J ends, which lost 4 bases and 7 bases, there was a span of 13 bases. Germline CDR1 is MNHEY and CDR2 is SVGEGT. CDR3 amino acids: CASSSGGAGGYTF. The CDR3 coding sequence is TGTGCCAGCAGTTCGGGGGGGGCCGGTGGCTACACCTTC.

The chain's CDR3 is CASSLTVNTEAFF. Here the CDR3 DNA reads TGTGCCAGCAGCTTGACAGTGAACACTGAAGCTTTCTTT. This chain links TRBV7-8 with TRBJ1-1; TRBD1 might be the D (5 bases). V lost 3 bases to trimming and J lost 0 bases, with 5 bases between them. The V gene's germline CDR1 is SGHVS and CDR2 FQNEAQ. This CDR3 has 13 amino acids.

The J gene is TRBJ1-1, the V gene TRBV5-6, with D perhaps matching TRBD1 (5 bases). Germline V gives CDR1 SGHDT, CDR2 YYEEEE. With 4 bases removed from V and 3 bases from J, the gap between germline ends came to 10 bases. The CDR3 runs 13 residues. CDR3 region: CASSKGRDTEAFF. The CDR3 DNA reads TGTGCCAGCAGCAAGGGGAGGGACACTGAAGCTTTCTTT.

Here the CDR3 DNA reads TGTGCCAGCAGTCCCAGGGGGGACTCATATGGCTACACCTTC. Its translation: CASSPRGDSYGYTF. V and J are TRBV2 and TRBJ1-2, with 7 bases fitting TRBD1. Germline trimming cut 5 bases from V and 5 bases from J; bases unmatched to any gene: 8. This CDR3 comprises 14 residues. Germline CDR1 reads SNHLY; CDR2 reads FYNNEI.

The chain uses TRBV19 and TRBJ1-2; TRBD1 matches at 8 bases. CDR1 LNHDA and CDR2 SQIVND come from the germline V gene (reference sequence). CDR3 length: 13 residues. J gave up 2 bases and V 6 bases, and 2 bases lay outside the gene matches. The CDR3 loop reads CASRGQGNYGYTF. CDR3 nucleotide sequence: TGTGCCAGTAGAGGACAGGGAAACTATGGCTACACCTTC.

The gene calls are TRBV7-2 and TRBJ1-2, with D hard to call. This CDR3 has 15 amino acids. Germline V CDR1 and CDR2: SGHTA, FQGNSA. V shed 2 bases and J shed 3 bases, with 13 bases lying between them. CDR3 DNA: TGTGCCAGCAGCTTACCTACCTTAATTTACTATGGCTACACCTTC. It codes for CASSLPTLIYYGYTF. The full variable domain, rest sourced from reference TRBV7-2 and TRBJ1-2, is GAGVSQSPSNKVTEKGKDVELRCDPISGHTALYWYRQSLGQGLEFLIYFQGNSAPDKSGLPSDRFSAERTGGSVSTLTIQRTQQEDSAVYLCASSLPTLIYYGYTFGSGTRLTVV.

The chain employs TRBV6-6 and TRBJ2-5; 7 bases agree with TRBD1. The germline V gene encodes CDR1 MNHNY and CDR2 SVGAGI (reference sequence). V was clipped by 2 bases and J by 2 bases; unmatched bases: 5. The CDR3 contains 15 residues. The CDR3 sequence: CASSYPTGVQETQYF. The CDR3 DNA is TGTGCCAGCAGTTACCCCACAGGGGTACAAGAGACCCAGTACTTC.

The chain couples TRBV6-5 to TRBJ2-7; D might be TRBD1 (5 bases). V dropped 4 bases and J dropped 1 base, with 11 bases sitting between them. Germline V lookup: CDR1 MNHEY, CDR2 SVGAGI. The CDR3 contains 14 residues. The CDR3 coding sequence is TGTGCCAGCAGTTTACAGGAGAAATCCTACGAGCAGTACGTC. Its protein is CASSLQEKSYEQYV.

The rearrangement links TRBV5-1 to TRBJ1-6; no firm D call. Germline CDR1 SGHRS, CDR2 YFSETQ. This CDR3 is 17 amino acids long. V was trimmed by 0 bases and J by 3 bases, leaving 13 bases between them. The CDR3 spells CASSLVSTRFYNSPLHF. CDR3 in DNA: TGCGCCAGCAGCTTGGTATCCACGAGGTTCTATAATTCACCCCTCCACTTT.

The rearrangement joins TRBV18 to TRBJ2-7; tentatively, D is TRBD2 (6 bases). Germline V lookup: CDR1 KGHSH, CDR2 LQKENI. CDR3 length: 16 amino acids. V lost 1 base, J lost 3 bases, and 16 bases lay in between. The CDR3 loop reads CASSPRSGEDLYEQYV. In nucleotides, the CDR3 is TGTGCCAGCTCACCACGATCGGGAGAGGACCTCTACGAGCAGTACGTC.

The chain couples TRBV15 to TRBJ2-5, with TRBD2 as a possible D gene (5 bases). Looked up from germline, CDR1 is LNHNV and CDR2 is YYDKDF (reference sequence). V dropped 9 bases and J dropped 1 base, with 12 bases sitting between them. There are 13 residues in the CDR3. CDR3 nucleotides: TGTGCCACTGGAACGGGGATCCAAGAGACCCAGTACTTC. This codes for CATGTGIQETQYF.

This chain joins TRBV5-1 and TRBJ2-1; 8 positions match TRBD1. The CDR3 sequence is 15 residues long. V was pared by 2 bases and J by 5 bases, with 6 bases of the junction left unmatched. Germline CDR1 reads SGHRS; CDR2 reads YFSETQ. The CDR3 protein is CASSFSGGANNEQFF. The CDR3 DNA is TGCGCCAGCAGCTTTTCAGGGGGCGCGAACAATGAGCAGTTCTTC.

The chain recombines TRBV28 with TRBJ1-3; D gene unclear. From germline, CDR1 is MDHEN and CDR2 SYDVKM. The CDR3 is 16 residues long. Trimming left V 4 bases short and J 1 base short, with 14 bases between. CDR3 residues: CASSSYASGSGNTIYF. CDR3 nucleotides: TGTGCCAGCAGTTCCTATGCGTCGGGGTCTGGAAACACCATATATTTT.